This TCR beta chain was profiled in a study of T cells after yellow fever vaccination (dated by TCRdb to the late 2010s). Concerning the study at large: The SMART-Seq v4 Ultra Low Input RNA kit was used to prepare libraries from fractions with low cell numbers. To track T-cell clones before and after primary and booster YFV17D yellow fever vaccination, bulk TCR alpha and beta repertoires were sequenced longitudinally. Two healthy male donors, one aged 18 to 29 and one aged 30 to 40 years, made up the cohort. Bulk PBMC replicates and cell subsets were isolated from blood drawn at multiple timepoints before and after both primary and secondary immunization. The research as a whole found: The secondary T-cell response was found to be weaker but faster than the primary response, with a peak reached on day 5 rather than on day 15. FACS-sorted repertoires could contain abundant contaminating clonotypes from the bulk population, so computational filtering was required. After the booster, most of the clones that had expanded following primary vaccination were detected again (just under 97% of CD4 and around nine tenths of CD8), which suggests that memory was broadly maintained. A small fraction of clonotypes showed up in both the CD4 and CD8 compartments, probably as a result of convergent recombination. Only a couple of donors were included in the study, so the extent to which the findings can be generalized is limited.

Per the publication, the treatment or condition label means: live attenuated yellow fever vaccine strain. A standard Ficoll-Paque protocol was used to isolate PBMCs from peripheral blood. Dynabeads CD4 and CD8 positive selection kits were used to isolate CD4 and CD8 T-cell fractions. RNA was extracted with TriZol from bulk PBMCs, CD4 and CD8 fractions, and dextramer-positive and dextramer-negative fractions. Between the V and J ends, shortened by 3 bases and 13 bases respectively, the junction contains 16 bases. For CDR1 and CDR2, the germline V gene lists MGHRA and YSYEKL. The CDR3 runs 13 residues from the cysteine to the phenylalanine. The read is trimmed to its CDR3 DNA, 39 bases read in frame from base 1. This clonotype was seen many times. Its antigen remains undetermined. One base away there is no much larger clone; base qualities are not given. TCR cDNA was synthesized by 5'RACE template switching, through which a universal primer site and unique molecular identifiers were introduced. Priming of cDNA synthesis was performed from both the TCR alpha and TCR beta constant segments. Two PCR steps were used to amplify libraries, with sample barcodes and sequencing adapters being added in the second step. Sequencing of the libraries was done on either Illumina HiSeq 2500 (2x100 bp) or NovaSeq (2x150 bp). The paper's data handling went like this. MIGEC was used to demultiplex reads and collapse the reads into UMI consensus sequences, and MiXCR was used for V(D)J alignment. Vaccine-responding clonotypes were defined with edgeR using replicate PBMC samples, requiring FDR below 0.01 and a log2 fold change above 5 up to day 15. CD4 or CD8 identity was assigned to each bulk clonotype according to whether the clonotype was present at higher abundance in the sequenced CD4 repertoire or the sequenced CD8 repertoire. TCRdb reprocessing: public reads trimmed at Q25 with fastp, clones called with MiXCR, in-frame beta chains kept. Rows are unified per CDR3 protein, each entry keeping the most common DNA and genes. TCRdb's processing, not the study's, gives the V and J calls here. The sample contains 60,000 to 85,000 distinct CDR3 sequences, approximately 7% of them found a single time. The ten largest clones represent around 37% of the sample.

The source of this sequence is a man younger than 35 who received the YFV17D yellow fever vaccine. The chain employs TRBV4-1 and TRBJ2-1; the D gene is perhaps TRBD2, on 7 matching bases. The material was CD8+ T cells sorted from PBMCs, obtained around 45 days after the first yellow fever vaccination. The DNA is TGCGCCAGCAGCCAGACGGGGGGCCCCTCCCAGTTCTTC. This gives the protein CASSQTGGPSQFF.